These T cell receptor beta chains were read from a single sample in a study of blood T cell repertoires in COVID-19. The data were produced by immunoSEQ multiplex PCR, yet TCRdb's version contains in-frame clones alone and is incomplete. The sample holds roughly 270,000 clones, around 84% seen once. What was sequenced was PBMCs or T cells enriched from blood (not recorded which). All receptors come from a woman in her forties or fifties who had recovered from COVID-19. Both conserved end residues are part of each CDR3. Fields, in order: D gene, V gene, clone size, CDR3 length, J gene, CDR3 protein, CDR3 DNA. D genes are given only for firm matches. Size values are once, few and many counts, or a class for expanded clones, and some rows have none.

-	TRBV11-2	-	15	TRBJ1-4	CASSLHGGDGEKLFF	TGTGCCAGCAGCTTACACGGCGGGGACGGTGAAAAACTGTTTTTT
TRBD2	TRBV16	-	17	TRBJ2-1	CASSQSPSSGAYNEQFF	TGTGCCAGCAGCCAATCTCCGTCCAGCGGGGCCTACAATGAGCAGTTCTTC
TRBD2	TRBV11-2	-	15	TRBJ2-3	CASSGSGSYTDTQYF	TGTGCCAGCAGCGGTAGCGGGAGCTACACAGATACGCAGTATTTT
-	TRBV3-1/TRBV3-2	-	15	TRBJ1-5	CASSRSGQFNQPQHF	TGTGCCAGCAGCCGAAGCGGACAGTTCAATCAGCCCCAGCATTTT
TRBD1	TRBV11-2	-	16	TRBJ1-1	CASGLDRLRANTEAFF	TGTGCCAGCGGCTTGGACAGGCTACGCGCGAACACTGAAGCTTTCTTT
TRBD1	TRBV27	-	13	TRBJ1-5	CASRGQGNQPQHF	TGTGCCAGCAGAGGACAGGGTAATCAGCCCCAGCATTTT
TRBD1	TRBV4-1	-	15	TRBJ1-1	CASSQEEGAGTEAFF	TGCGCCAGCAGCCAAGAAGAGGGGGCGGGTACTGAAGCTTTCTTT
-	TRBV4-1	few	15	TRBJ1-5	CASSQGGGPVQPQHF	TGCGCCAGCAGCCAAGGGGGGGGGCCGGTTCAGCCCCAGCATTTT
TRBD2	TRBV7-9	-	16	TRBJ2-3	CASSSRDSGWTDTQYF	TGTGCCAGCAGCTCTCGCGATAGCGGGTGGACAGATACGCAGTATTTT
-	TRBV20-1	-	12	TRBJ1-5	CSASTGSKPQHF	TGCAGTGCTAGTACAGGGTCGAAGCCCCAGCATTTT
TRBD1	TRBV7-8	-	15	TRBJ1-5	CASSRGQVINQPQHF	TGTGCCAGCAGCAGGGGACAGGTGATCAATCAACCCCAGCATTTT
-	TRBV19	-	13	TRBJ1-2	CASSMGGHYGYTF	TGTGCCAGTAGCATGGGGGGACACTATGGCTACACCTTC
TRBD2	TRBV27	-	13	TRBJ2-7	CASSLGTSGEQYF	TGTGCCAGCAGTTTAGGGACTAGCGGTGAGCAGTACTTC
TRBD1	TRBV6-1	-	17	TRBJ1-4	CASSEIGQGITNEKLFF	TGTGCCAGCAGCGAAATCGGACAGGGCATTACTAATGAAAAACTGTTTTTT
TRBD1	TRBV5-1	-	15	TRBJ1-1	CASSLTGTGVTEAFF	TGCGCCAGCAGCTTGACCGGGACAGGGGTCACTGAAGCTTTCTTT
-	TRBV5-1	-	16	TRBJ2-3	CASSSRVGASTDTQYF	TGCGCCAGCAGCTCCCGAGTGGGGGCTAGCACAGATACGCAGTATTTT
-	TRBV19	-	14	TRBJ2-1	CASSTAGELYEQFF	TGTGCCAGTAGTACAGCAGGCGAGTTATATGAGCAGTTCTTC
TRBD1	TRBV18	-	15	TRBJ2-7	CASSPGTGGVSEQYF	TGTGCCAGCTCACCAGGGACAGGGGGCGTCAGCGAGCAGTACTTC
TRBD1	TRBV5-4	once	13	TRBJ2-5	CASKGQGAETQYF	TGTGCCAGCAAGGGACAGGGTGCGGAGACCCAGTACTTC
TRBD2	TRBV5-1	-	17	TRBJ2-6	CASSLSSGSSGANVLTF	TGCGCCAGCAGCTTGTCTAGCGGGAGCTCTGGGGCCAACGTCCTGACTTTC
TRBD2	TRBV6-5	-	13	TRBJ2-1	CASSYSASGNKFF	TGTGCCAGCAGTTACTCGGCTAGCGGGAATAAGTTCTTC
-	TRBV14	-	14	TRBJ2-7	CASSQRLQGGEQYF	TGTGCCAGCAGCCAAAGATTGCAGGGCGGCGAGCAGTACTTC
TRBD1	TRBV6-1	once	15	TRBJ1-2	CASSEPGQGFYGYTF	TGTGCCAGCAGTGAGCCGGGACAGGGATTTTATGGCTACACCTTC
-	TRBV18	-	16	TRBJ2-2	CASSPSRLANTGELFF	TGTGCCAGCTCACCAAGTCGACTCGCTAACACCGGGGAGCTGTTTTTT
-	TRBV5-1	once	14	TRBJ1-4	CASSLPGQEEKLFF	TGCGCCAGCAGCTTGCCGGGACAAGAAGAAAAACTGTTTTTT
-	TRBV4-2	-	14	TRBJ1-6	CASSLGGEASPLHF	TGTGCCAGCAGCCTCGGCGGGGAGGCTTCACCCCTCCACTTT
TRBD2	TRBV6-2/TRBV6-3	many	20	TRBJ2-5	CASSYSIAGGIISYQETQYF	TGTGCCAGCAGTTACTCGATAGCGGGGGGGATCATATCGTACCAAGAGACCCAGTACTTC
-	TRBV4-2	-	16	TRBJ1-3	CASSHDDSLSGNTIYF	TGTGCCAGCAGCCATGATGACAGCCTCTCTGGAAACACCATATATTTT
-	TRBV15	-	14	TRBJ2-7	CATSRDEAAYEQYF	TGTGCCACCAGCAGAGATGAGGCAGCTTACGAGCAGTACTTC
-	TRBV5-1	-	13	TRBJ2-3	CASSFFRGLTQYF	TGCGCCAGCAGCTTTTTTCGGGGATTGACGCAGTATTTT
TRBD2	TRBV3-1/TRBV3-2	-	20	TRBJ2-7	CASSQESLGRLAGSSYEQYF	TGTGCCAGCAGCCAAGAGTCGCTAGGTAGGCTAGCGGGTTCCTCCTACGAGCAGTACTTC
TRBD1	TRBV9	-	17	TRBJ1-3	CASSVATGTAGGNTIYF	TGTGCCAGCAGCGTAGCCACCGGGACAGCTGGAGGAAACACCATATATTTT